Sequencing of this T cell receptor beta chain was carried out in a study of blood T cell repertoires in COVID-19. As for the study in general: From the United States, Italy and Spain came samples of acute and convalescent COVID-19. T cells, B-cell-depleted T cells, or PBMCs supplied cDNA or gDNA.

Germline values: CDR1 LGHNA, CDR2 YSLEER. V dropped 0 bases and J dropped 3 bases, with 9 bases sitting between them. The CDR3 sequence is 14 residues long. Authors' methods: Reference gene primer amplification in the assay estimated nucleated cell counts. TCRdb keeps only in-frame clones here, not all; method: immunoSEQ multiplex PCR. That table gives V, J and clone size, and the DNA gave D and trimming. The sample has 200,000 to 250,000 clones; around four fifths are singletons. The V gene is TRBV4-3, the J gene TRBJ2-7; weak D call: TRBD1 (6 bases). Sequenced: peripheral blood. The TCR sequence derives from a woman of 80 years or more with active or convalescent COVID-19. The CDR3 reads CASSQDRQDYEQYF. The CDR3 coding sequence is TGCGCCAGCAGCCAAGATCGACAGGACTACGAGCAGTACTTC.